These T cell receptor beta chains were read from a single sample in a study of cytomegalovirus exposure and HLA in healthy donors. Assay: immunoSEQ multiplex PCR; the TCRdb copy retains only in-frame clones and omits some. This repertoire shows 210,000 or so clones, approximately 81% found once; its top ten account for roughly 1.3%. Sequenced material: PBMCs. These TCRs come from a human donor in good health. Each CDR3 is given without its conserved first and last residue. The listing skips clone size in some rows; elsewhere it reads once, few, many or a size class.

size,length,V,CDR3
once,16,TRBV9,ASSVQLSGTGVGETQY
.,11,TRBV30,AWSRQGLYEQY
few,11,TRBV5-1,ASRQDSNYGYT
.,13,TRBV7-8,ASSLTGGFYNEQF
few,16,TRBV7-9,ASSLVLAGGGLSNEQF
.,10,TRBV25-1,ASSQGTTEAF
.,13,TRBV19,ASSLLNGLAGEQY
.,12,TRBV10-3,AISDGATNEKLF
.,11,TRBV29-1,SAGLAGAYEQY
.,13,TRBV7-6,ASSPSRGTNEKLF
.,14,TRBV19,AARGTSSSYNEKLF
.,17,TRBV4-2,ASSHEGPGRGSNTGELF
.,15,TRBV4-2,ASSQDLSGASSYEQY
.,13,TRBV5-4,ASSLGTSGFYEQY
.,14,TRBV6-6,ASSLLQGAGRNIQY
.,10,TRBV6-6,ASSYGVNTIY
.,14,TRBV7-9,ASSFDPGQGIYGYT
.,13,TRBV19,ASRSSGRPHNEQF
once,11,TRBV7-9,SSSLGPAYEQY
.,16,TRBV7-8,ASSLRDRGAATNEKLF
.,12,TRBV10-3,AIKASVSTDTQY
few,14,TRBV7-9,ASSKATGIGNQPQH
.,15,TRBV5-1,ASSLAWTGNIRVEAF
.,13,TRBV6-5,ASRGWDRPLPEQY
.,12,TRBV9,ASSAGTSYNEQF
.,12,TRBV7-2,ASSVMTSAAEQF
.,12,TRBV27,ASSSGTGGHEQY
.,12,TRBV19,ASGESGGRYEQY
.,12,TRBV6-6,ASSPGPHGGEQY
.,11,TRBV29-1,SVEGQGNYEQY